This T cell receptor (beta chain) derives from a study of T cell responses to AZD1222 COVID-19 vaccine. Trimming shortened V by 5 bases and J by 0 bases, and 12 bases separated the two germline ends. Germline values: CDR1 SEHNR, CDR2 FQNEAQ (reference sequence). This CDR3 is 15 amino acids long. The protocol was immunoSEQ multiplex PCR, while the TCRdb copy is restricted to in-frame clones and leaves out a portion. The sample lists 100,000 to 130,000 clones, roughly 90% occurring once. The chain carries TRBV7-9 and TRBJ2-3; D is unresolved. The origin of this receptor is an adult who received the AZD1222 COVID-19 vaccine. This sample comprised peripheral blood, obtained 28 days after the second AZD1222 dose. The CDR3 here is CASSLSGRSTDTQYF. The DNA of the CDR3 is TGTGCCAGCAGCCTCAGTGGGCGTAGCACAGATACGCAGTATTTT.